This T cell receptor (beta chain) was observed in a study of T-cell reconstitution after alpha-beta-depleted transplantation in children. The TCRbeta library incorporated unique molecular identifiers. Using its own MiXCR run on the PCR reads, TCRdb lists one record per CDR3 protein. Of a few hundred thousand distinct CDR3 sequences listed, about 16% are singletons. In its sample, this clonotype was seen a few times. This clonotype was obtained from a human donor who donated a stem cell graft to a child with acute lymphoblastic leukemia. The sequencing here drew on PBMCs from the stem cell graft donor, taken from the stem cell graft.

Here the CDR3 DNA reads TGTGCCAGCAGTTACTCTGACACGAGCTCCTACAATGAGCAGTTCTTC. This gives the protein CASSYSDTSSYNEQFF. This chain joins TRBV6-5 and TRBJ2-1, with no clear D. Germline loops: CDR1 MNHEY, CDR2 SVGAGI. V lost 0 bases and J lost 0, with 9 bases in between. The CDR3 runs 16 residues.